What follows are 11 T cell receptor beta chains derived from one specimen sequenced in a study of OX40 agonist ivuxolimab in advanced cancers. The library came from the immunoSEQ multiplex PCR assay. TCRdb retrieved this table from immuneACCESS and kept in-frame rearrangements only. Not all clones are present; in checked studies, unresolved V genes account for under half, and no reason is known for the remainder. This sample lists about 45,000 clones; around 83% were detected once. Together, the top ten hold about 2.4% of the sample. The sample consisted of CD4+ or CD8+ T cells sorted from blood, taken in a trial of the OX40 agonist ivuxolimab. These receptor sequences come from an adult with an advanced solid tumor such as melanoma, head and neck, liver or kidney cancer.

The CDR3 DNA reads as TGTGCCAGCAGCTTACTGGGGAGTTCACCCCTCCACTTT. This codes for CASSLLGSSPLHF. The V and J genes are TRBV5-4 and TRBJ1-6; D unclear. The CDR3 covers 13 residues. Trimming stripped 2 bases from V and 9 bases from J, with 9 bases between. The germline V gene encodes CDR1 SGHNT and CDR2 YYREEE (reference sequence). Based on the CDR3 plus reference TRBV5-4 and TRBJ1-6, the full variable domain is ETGVTQSPTHLIKTRGQQVTLRCSSQSGHNTVSWYQQALGQGPQFIFQYYREEENGRGNFPPRFSGLQFPNYSSELNVNALELDDSALYLCASSLLGSSPLHFGNGTRLTVT.

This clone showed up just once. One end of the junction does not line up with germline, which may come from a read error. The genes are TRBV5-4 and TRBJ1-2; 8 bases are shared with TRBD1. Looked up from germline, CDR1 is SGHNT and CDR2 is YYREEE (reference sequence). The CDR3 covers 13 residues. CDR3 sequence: CASSPTGVEGYTF. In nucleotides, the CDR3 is TGCGCCAGCAGCCCGACAGGGGTGGAGGGCTACACCTTC.

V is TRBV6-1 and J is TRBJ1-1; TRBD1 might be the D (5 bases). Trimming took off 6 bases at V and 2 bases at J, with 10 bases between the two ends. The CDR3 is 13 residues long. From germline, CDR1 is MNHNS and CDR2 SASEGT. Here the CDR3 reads CASRTGGNTEAFF. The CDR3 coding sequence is TGTGCCAGCAGAACCGGGGGTAACACTGAAGCTTTCTTT.

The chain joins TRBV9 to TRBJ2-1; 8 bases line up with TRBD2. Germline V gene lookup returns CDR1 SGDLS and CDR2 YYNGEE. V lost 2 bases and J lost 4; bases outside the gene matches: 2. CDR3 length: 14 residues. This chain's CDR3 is CASSVSGGYNEQFF. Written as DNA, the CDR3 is TGTGCCAGCAGCGTCTCGGGGGGGTACAATGAGCAGTTCTTC.

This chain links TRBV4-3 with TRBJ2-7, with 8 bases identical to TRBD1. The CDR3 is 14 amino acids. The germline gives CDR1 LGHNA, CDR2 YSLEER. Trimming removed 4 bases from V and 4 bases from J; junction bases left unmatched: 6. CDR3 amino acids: CASSLDRETYEQYF. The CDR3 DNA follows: TGCGCCAGCAGCCTGGACAGGGAAACTTACGAGCAGTACTTC.

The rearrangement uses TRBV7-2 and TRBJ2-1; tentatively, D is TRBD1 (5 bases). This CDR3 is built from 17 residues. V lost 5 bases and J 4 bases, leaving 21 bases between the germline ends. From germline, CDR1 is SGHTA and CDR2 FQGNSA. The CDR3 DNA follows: TGTGCCAGCAGCGGGGCTTTCGGGCAGGCCGTTTACAATGAGCAGTTCTTC. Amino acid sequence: CASSGAFGQAVYNEQFF.

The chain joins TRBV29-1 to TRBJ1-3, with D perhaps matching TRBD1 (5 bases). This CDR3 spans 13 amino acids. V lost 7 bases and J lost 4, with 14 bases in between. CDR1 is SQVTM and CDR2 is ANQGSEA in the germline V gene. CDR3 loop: CSATGLPGNTIYF. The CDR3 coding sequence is TGCAGCGCCACAGGACTTCCCGGAAACACCATATATTTT. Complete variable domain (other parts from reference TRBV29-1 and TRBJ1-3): SAVISQKPSRDICQRGTSLTIQCQVDSQVTMMFWYRQQPGQSLTLIATANQGSEATYESGFVIDKFPISRPNLTFSTLTVSNMSPEDSSIYLCSATGLPGNTIYFGEGSWLTVV.

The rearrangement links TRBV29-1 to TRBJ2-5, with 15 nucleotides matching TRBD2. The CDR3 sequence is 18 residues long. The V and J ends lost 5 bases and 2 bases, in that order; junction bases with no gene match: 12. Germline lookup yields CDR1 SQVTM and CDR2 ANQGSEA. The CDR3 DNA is TGCAGCGTTTACACGCAAGACGGGACTAGCGGGAGGCAAGAGACCCAGTACTTC. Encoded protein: CSVYTQDGTSGRQETQYF.

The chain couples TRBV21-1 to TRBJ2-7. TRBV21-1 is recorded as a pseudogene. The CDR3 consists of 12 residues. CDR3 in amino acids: CASIGRPYEQYF. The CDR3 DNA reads TGTGCCAGCATAGGACGACCGTACGAGCAGTACTTC.

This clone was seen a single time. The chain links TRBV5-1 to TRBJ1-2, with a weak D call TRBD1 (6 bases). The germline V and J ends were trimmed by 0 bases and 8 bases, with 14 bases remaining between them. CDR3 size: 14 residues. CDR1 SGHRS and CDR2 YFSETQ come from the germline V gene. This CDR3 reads CASSLGTAPGGYTF. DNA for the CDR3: TGCGCCAGCAGCTTGGGGACAGCACCGGGGGGCTACACCTTC.

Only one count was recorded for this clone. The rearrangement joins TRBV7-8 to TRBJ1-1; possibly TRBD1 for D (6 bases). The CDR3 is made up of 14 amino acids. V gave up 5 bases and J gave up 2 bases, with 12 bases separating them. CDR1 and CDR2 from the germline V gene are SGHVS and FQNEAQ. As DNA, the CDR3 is TGTGCCAGCAGCAGATCAGGGGCCAACACTGAAGCTTTCTTT. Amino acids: CASSRSGANTEAFF.